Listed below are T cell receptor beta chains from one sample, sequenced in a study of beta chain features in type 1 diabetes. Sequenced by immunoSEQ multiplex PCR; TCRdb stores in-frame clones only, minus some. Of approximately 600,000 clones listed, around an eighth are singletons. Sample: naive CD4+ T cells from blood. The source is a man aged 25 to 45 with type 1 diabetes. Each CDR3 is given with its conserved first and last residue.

CASSSIAGTYNEQFF,TRBV7-2,TRBJ2-1
CASSPRVGGLYGYTF,TRBV6-5,TRBJ1-2
CASSLSDSGTGSYGYTF,TRBV5-1,TRBJ1-2
CASSLWDSGYTF,TRBV5-8,TRBJ1-2
CASRGSPMEDTQYF,TRBV6-5,TRBJ2-3
CASTWEGKNSPLHF,TRBV7-2,TRBJ1-6
CASSRTGSNTGELFF,TRBV28,TRBJ2-2
CAIRHSGTGDGYTF,TRBV10-3,TRBJ1-2
CSVAAYGRPYNEQFF,TRBV29-1,TRBJ2-1
CASSPDLNTGELFF,TRBV5-1,TRBJ2-2
CAGQGRDEQYF,TRBV28,TRBJ2-7
CASSFLGQGIPYGYTF,TRBV13,TRBJ1-2
CAISESTGPSYGYTF,TRBV10-3,TRBJ1-2
CASSPRGEIYGQETQYF,TRBV7-9,TRBJ2-5
CASSGGGGGYTF,TRBV2,TRBJ1-2
CASSLTANTGELFF,TRBV5-1,TRBJ2-2
CAWSRLAQETQYF,TRBV30,TRBJ2-5
CASSTRPSSYNEQFF,TRBV6-5,TRBJ2-1
CASSPPNEKLFF,TRBV6-5,TRBJ1-4
CASSEALYGGVSTDTQYF,TRBV2,TRBJ2-3
CASNEVTGTDTQYF,TRBV2,TRBJ2-3
CASLGGDLGSYNEQFF,TRBV19,TRBJ2-1
CASSPSGAYGYTF,TRBV18,TRBJ1-2
CASSWRLAGLYNEQFF,TRBV13,TRBJ2-1
CASSSLDRESGPQHF,TRBV7-6,TRBJ1-5
CASSFRWDREGPQHF,TRBV7-2,TRBJ1-5
CASSGTGGYEQYF,TRBV19,TRBJ2-7
CASSLAGRPPRDTQYF,TRBV7-9,TRBJ2-3
CASNEAGETQYF,TRBV2,TRBJ2-5
CASSLVPRDRDPTGELFF,TRBV7-9,TRBJ2-2
CAISESAKPYEQYF,TRBV10-3,TRBJ2-7
CAWSERIYGSPLHF,TRBV30,TRBJ1-6